This record covers a single T cell receptor beta chain. The sample comes from a study of T cell clones after liver transplantation. Study-wide context: Patients counted as tolerant after at least one year off all immunosuppression, enzymes not exceeding twice normal. Samples came pre-transplant, pre-randomization before withdrawal, and post-randomization after withdrawal ended.

From germline, CDR1 is SGHTA and CDR2 FQGNSA. J was trimmed by 7 bases and V by 4 bases; bases with no gene match: 9. The CDR3 spans 14 residues. Clones were sequenced by immunoSEQ multiplex PCR, and TCRdb holds only the in-frame ones, with some missing. The sample records under 55,000 clones, approximately 86% being singletons. The clonotype originates from a human patient who received a liver transplant. The graft donor may be the source of some T cells. V and J are TRBV7-2 and TRBJ1-1, with 7 bases fitting TRBD1. This material consisted of CD4+ T cells from blood, taken 24 months after liver transplant. DNA for the CDR3: TGTGCCAGCAGCTCCGGACAGGTTAGAAATGAAGCTTTCTTT. Protein: CASSSGQVRNEAFF.